The 26 T cell receptor beta chains in this list originate from one sample, sequenced in a study of T cells in localized non-small cell lung cancer. Profiling relied on immunoSEQ multiplex PCR, and the TCRdb table lists in-frame clones only, not all of them. The table lists about 28,000 clones, roughly 87% of them singletons. The sample was peripheral blood, taken before any cancer treatment. All receptors derive from a male donor aged 60 or over with stage I lung adenocarcinoma.

CDR3 in amino acids: CASSLKPSTEAFF. The CDR3 DNA reads TGTGCCAGCAGCTTGAAGCCTAGTACTGAAGCTTTCTTT. The chain uses TRBV5-6 and TRBJ1-1; D remains unclear. V was clipped by 1 base and J by 5 bases, with 9 bases between them. The germline V gene has CDR1 SGHDT and CDR2 YYEEEE. The CDR3 loop spans 13 amino acids.

The chain couples TRBV6-1 to TRBJ2-3; 8 bases align to TRBD2. V trimming: 3 bases; J trimming: 2 bases; junction bases outside the gene matches: 4. Per germline, CDR1 MNHNS and CDR2 SASEGT. The CDR3 runs 15 residues. DNA for the CDR3: TGTGCCAGCAGTGATACTAGCGGAACCACAGATACGCAGTATTTT. Translated, it gives CASSDTSGTTDTQYF.

V and J are TRBV19 and TRBJ2-2; tentative D call: TRBD2 (7 bases). The CDR3 length is 17 residues. CDR1 LNHDA and CDR2 SQIVND come from the germline V gene (reference sequence). Trimming cost V 3 bases and J 3 bases, with 17 bases left between them. The CDR3 DNA follows: TGTGCCAGTAGTATCCCGAGGGGGGGGCTTGACACCGGGGAGCTGTTTTTT. It is translated as CASSIPRGGLDTGELFF.

The CDR3 bases are TGTGCCAGCAGCGTAGAGGGGGTAGCGGGGGATACGCAGTATTTT. Translation gives CASSVEGVAGDTQYF. This sequence joins TRBV9 and TRBJ2-3; 8 nucleotides agree with TRBD2. Per the germline V gene, CDR1 is SGDLS and CDR2 is YYNGEE. The V gene end was trimmed by 0 bases and the J gene end by 6 bases; junction bases not matched to a gene: 6. The CDR3 totals 15 residues.

J is TRBJ2-4 and V is TRBV14, with no clear D. The CDR3 sequence is 13 residues long. Germline V CDR1 and CDR2: SGHDN, FVKESK. The V end lost 4 bases, the J end lost 8 bases, and 12 bases lay between the germline ends. The CDR3: CASSRVGRDIQYF. The CDR3 DNA reads as TGTGCCAGCAGCCGGGTTGGACGGGACATTCAGTACTTC.

This clone was picked up one time. This chain uses TRBV19 with TRBJ2-5, with D uncertain. The V end lost 6 bases, the J end lost 5 bases, and 13 bases lay between the germline ends. The CDR3 runs to 13 residues. Germline V gene lookup returns CDR1 LNHDA and CDR2 SQIVND (reference sequence). In DNA form, the CDR3 reads TGTGCCAGTAGGGTTGTACCCGGGGAGACCCAGTACTTC. Translated, it gives CASRVVPGETQYF.

This sequence joins TRBV30 and TRBJ1-4, with TRBD1 matching over 11 bases. J was trimmed by 8 bases and V by 2 bases; bases with no gene match: 13. The germline V gene has CDR1 GTSNPN and CDR2 SVGIG (reference sequence). CDR3 length equals 17 residues. CDR3 loop: CAWSMGRDRGTGEKLFF. Here the CDR3 DNA reads TGTGCCTGGAGTATGGGGAGGGACAGGGGGACAGGCGAAAAACTGTTTTTT.

The CDR3 DNA follows: TGTGCCAGCAGCTTAGATGGGCAGGGTACAGATACGCAGTATTTT. Amino acid sequence: CASSLDGQGTDTQYF. V usage is TRBV7-2 and J usage is TRBJ2-3, with D perhaps TRBD1 (5 bases). CDR3 length: 15 amino acids. Between the trimmed V and J ends, which lost 1 base and 3 bases, there was a span of 11 bases. Germline values: CDR1 SGHTA, CDR2 FQGNSA.

As DNA, the CDR3 is TGTGCCAGCAGCTGGGGCAGGGGCAATCAGCCCCAGCATTTT. This gives the protein CASSWGRGNQPQHF. This sequence joins TRBV7-2 and TRBJ1-5; a weak D match, TRBD1 (5 bases). Trimming removed 4 bases from V and 2 bases from J, with 9 bases in between. The CDR3 is 14 amino acids. Germline CDR1 reads SGHTA; CDR2 reads FQGNSA.

This sequence joins TRBV18 and TRBJ1-5; no firm D call. Trimming left V 1 base short and J 4 bases short, with 5 bases between. Germline V gene data show CDR1 as KGHSH and CDR2 as LQKENI. CDR3 length: 13 residues. CDR3 protein: CASSPRENQPQHF. In DNA form, the CDR3 reads TGTGCCAGCTCACCACGGGAGAATCAGCCCCAGCATTTT. The full variable domain, in which reference TRBV18 and TRBJ1-5 provide the parts outside the CDR3, is NAGVMQNPRHLVRRRGQEARLRCSPMKGHSHVYWYRQLPEEGLKFMVYLQKENIIDESGMPKERFSAEFPKEGPSILRIQQVVRGDSAAYFCASSPRENQPQHFGDGTRLSIL.

This chain links TRBV6-6 with TRBJ2-2, with 12 bases fitting TRBD1. CDR3 size: 15 residues. CDR1 is MNHNY and CDR2 is SVGAGI in the germline V gene (reference sequence). The trim removed 5 bases at V and 7 bases at J, leaving 5 bases unmatched. CDR3 coding DNA: TGTGCCAGCAGTCAGGGACAGGGGGCAGGCGGGGAGCTGTTTTTT. Residues: CASSQGQGAGGELFF.

V and J are TRBV28 and TRBJ2-7; no clear D. Trimming took off 10 bases at V and 2 bases at J, with 12 bases between the two ends. Per the germline V gene, CDR1 is MDHEN and CDR2 is SYDVKM. This CDR3 region has 12 residues. The CDR3 coding sequence is TGTGCCACTAGGGATTTGACCTACGAGCAGTACTTC. It specifies CATRDLTYEQYF.

The chain employs TRBV5-4 and TRBJ2-7; TRBD2 might be the D (6 bases). The V and J ends lost 0 bases and 5 bases respectively, with 9 bases between them. CDR3 length: 13 amino acids. Germline V gene data show CDR1 as SGHNT and CDR2 as YYREEE (reference sequence). Here the CDR3 reads CASSLDREDEQYF. The CDR3 nucleotides are TGTGCCAGCAGCTTGGATAGGGAGGACGAGCAGTACTTC.

This clone appeared once. This chain links TRBV30 with TRBJ2-7; 10 bases line up with TRBD2. The CDR3 has 15 amino acids. Germline loops: CDR1 GTSNPN, CDR2 SVGIG (reference sequence). J was trimmed by 3 bases and V by 4 bases; bases with no gene match: 9. The CDR3 loop is CAWTSGGLDYYEQYF. CDR3 coding DNA: TGTGCCTGGACTAGCGGGGGCCTAGATTACTACGAGCAGTACTTC.

The chain has TRBV19 and TRBJ2-3; the D gene is possibly TRBD2 (5 bases). The CDR3 spans 14 residues. V gave up 7 bases and J gave up 4 bases, with 15 bases separating them. Germline CDR1 LNHDA, CDR2 SQIVND (reference sequence). CDR3 loop: CASTQRSPSDTQYF. In DNA, the CDR3 is TGTGCCAGTACCCAGCGGAGCCCTTCAGATACGCAGTATTTT.

This chain links TRBV2 with TRBJ1-1; 7 positions agree with TRBD1. V lost 6 bases, J lost 0 bases, and 7 bases stayed unmatched. The CDR3 runs to 15 residues. Looked up from germline, CDR1 is SNHLY and CDR2 is FYNNEI. DNA for the CDR3: TGTGCCAGCAGCCTCCTCGGGACAGTGAACACTGAAGCTTTCTTT. This encodes CASSLLGTVNTEAFF.

This chain connects TRBV6-1 to TRBJ1-6; D gene ambiguous. This CDR3 is 14 amino acids long. V was clipped by 0 bases and J by 10 bases, with 10 bases between them. Germline V gene data show CDR1 as MNHNS and CDR2 as SASEGT. Here the CDR3 DNA reads TGTGCCAGCAGTGAAGCGCGGGGTAGGTCACCCCTCCACTTT. It is translated as CASSEARGRSPLHF.

This clone turned up a few times. The chain combines TRBV4-3 with TRBJ1-2; TRBD1 might be the D (5 bases). This CDR3 is built from 18 residues. Deletions cut 0 bases from V and 4 bases from J, with 21 bases between. Germline V gene sequence: CDR1 LGHNA, CDR2 YSLEER. The CDR3 coding sequence is TGCGCCAGCAGCCAAGATAACGGGAGGGGCAGTCAGGGCTATGGCTACACCTTC. This codes for CASSQDNGRGSQGYGYTF.

DNA of the CDR3: TGTGCCAGCAGTGAACTGACAGGGCCGAACTATGGCTACACCTTC. Encoded protein: CASSELTGPNYGYTF. V and J are TRBV6-1 and TRBJ1-2, with 7 bases identical to TRBD1. V shed 2 bases, J shed 2 bases, and the junction held 5 bases outside the gene matches. Germline V gene data show CDR1 as MNHNS and CDR2 as SASEGT. There are 15 residues in the CDR3.

This clone has only one observation. The chain is built from TRBV18 and TRBJ2-2; 7 nucleotides line up with TRBD1. CDR1 is KGHSH and CDR2 is LQKENI in the germline V gene. The CDR3 contains 16 residues. V shed 2 bases and J 6 bases; nucleotides not matched to a gene: 9. In nucleotides, the CDR3 is TGTGCCAGCTCACCATATACACCAGGGGGTTCCGGGGAGCTGTTTTTT. Encoded protein: CASSPYTPGGSGELFF.

The rearrangement links TRBV6-6 to TRBJ1-5; D is perhaps TRBD1 (5 bases). The CDR3 runs to 14 residues. Germline loops: CDR1 MNHNY, CDR2 SVGAGI (reference sequence). V was pared by 8 bases and J by 1 base, with 12 bases between. This CDR3 is CASGGTESNQPQHF. The CDR3 coding sequence is TGTGCCAGCGGGGGGACGGAGAGCAATCAGCCCCAGCATTTT.

The gene calls are TRBV5-1 and TRBJ1-2; D remains ambiguous. CDR1 SGHRS and CDR2 YFSETQ come from the germline V gene. CDR3 length: 14 amino acids. V lost 7 bases, J lost 3 bases, and 16 bases lay in between. DNA of the CDR3: TGCGCCAGCTCCCCCGGGAGTCTCGACTATGGCTACACCTTC. It translates to CASSPGSLDYGYTF.

The chain links TRBV28 to TRBJ2-7; 9 bases line up with TRBD1. The trim removed 8 bases at V and 7 bases at J, leaving 9 bases unmatched. CDR1 is MDHEN, CDR2 SYDVKM, per germline. This CDR3 comprises 13 residues. This CDR3 is CASYTTGGEEQYF. The CDR3 coding sequence is TGTGCCAGCTACACGACAGGGGGTGAAGAGCAGTACTTC.

DNA of the CDR3: TGTGCCTGGGAGGGGACAGAGTACCAAGAGACCCAGTACTTC. It is translated as CAWEGTEYQETQYF. This chain connects TRBV30 to TRBJ2-5; 7 bases map to TRBD1. Per the germline V gene, CDR1 is GTSNPN and CDR2 is SVGIG (reference sequence). This CDR3 contains 14 residues. V was pared by 5 bases and J by 0 bases, with 6 bases of the junction left unmatched.

The gene calls are TRBV7-9 and TRBJ1-3; D gene unclear. The CDR3 sequence is 13 residues long. V lost 8 bases and J 6 bases, leaving 14 bases between the germline ends. Germline assignment: CDR1 SEHNR and CDR2 FQNEAQ (reference sequence). CDR3 in amino acids: CASHFRSENTIYF. The CDR3 DNA is TGTGCCAGCCATTTTCGGTCCGAAAACACCATATATTTT.

The CDR3 bases are TGCGCCAGCAGCGGGGACTTTAAAGAGACCCAGTACTTC. This sequence encodes CASSGDFKETQYF. This sequence joins TRBV5-1 and TRBJ2-5; the D gene is possibly TRBD2 (6 bases). The germline V and J ends were trimmed by 4 bases and 3 bases, with 10 bases remaining between them. From germline, CDR1 is SGHRS and CDR2 YFSETQ. This CDR3 has 13 residues.